This T cell receptor beta chain originates from a study of blood T cells in healthy people across ages. Study-wide findings and caveats: Whereas aged donors had fewer naive CD4+ cells, long-lived donors had more of them and higher diversity. Age brought a roughly linear fall in TCR beta diversity measured per million T cells.

Details on this clonotype: Its antigen is not known.

The CDR3 is made up of 13 amino acids. Germline CDR1 reads ENHRY; CDR2 reads SYGVKD. The V end lost 1 base, the J end lost 8 bases, and 9 bases lay between the germline ends. For the second PCR, which ran for about 6 to 11 cycles, a sample-barcoded 5' primer and a J-beta primer mix were used. In TCRdb, the 5' RACE reads were re-called with MiXCR into one record per CDR3 protein. The sample has approximately 900,000 distinct CDR3 sequences, about 48% seen once; the top ten hold 13%. The gene calls are TRBV10-3 and TRBJ2-1; D gene uncertain. The source of this sequence is a man younger than 45 in good health. Sample: blood. CDR3 sequence: CAISELVSDEQFF. The CDR3 DNA sequence: TGTGCCATCAGTGAGTTAGTTTCCGATGAGCAGTTCTTC.